This TCR beta chain stems from a study of cytomegalovirus exposure and HLA in healthy donors. Trimming took 1 base from V and 8 from J, leaving 15 bases between them. Germline loops: CDR1 PRHDT, CDR2 FYEKMQ (reference sequence). This CDR3 region has 16 residues. Repertoires were generated with immunoSEQ multiplex PCR, while TCRdb's copy carries only in-frame clones and drops some. The sample has roughly 130,000 clones; roughly 90% are singletons. Material for sequencing was PBMCs. The rearrangement joins TRBV13 to TRBJ1-6; the D gene is possibly TRBD1 (6 bases). The origin of this receptor is a man between 18 and 29 years old in good health and CMV-seronegative. The CDR3 region is CASSLEGLGGYSPLHF. In DNA form, the CDR3 reads TGTGCCAGCAGCTTAGAGGGACTAGGGGGATATTCACCCCTCCACTTT.